Shown below are 19 T cell receptor beta chains from a single sample sequenced in a study of blood T cell repertoires in COVID-19. Clones were sequenced by immunoSEQ multiplex PCR, and TCRdb holds only the in-frame ones, with some missing. The table lists about 200,000 clones, 65% to 90% of them singletons, with around 9% in the top ten. The source material was PBMCs or T cells enriched from blood (not recorded which). The receptors derive from a woman between 45 and 65 years old with acute COVID-19.

This clone has just one count. This rearrangement joins TRBV4-1 to TRBJ1-5; D not certain. V lost 8 bases, J lost 7 bases, and 12 bases lay in between. The CDR3 consists of 12 residues. Germline V CDR1 and CDR2: MGHRA, YSYEKL. CDR3 sequence: CASGGPGQPQHF. The CDR3 DNA sequence: TGCGCCAGCGGAGGCCCTGGGCAGCCCCAGCATTTT.

The rearrangement joins TRBV30 to TRBJ1-4; D gene unclear. Germline V gene data show CDR1 as GTSNPN and CDR2 as SVGIG (reference sequence). V was pared by 4 bases and J by 0 bases, with 9 bases between. There are 14 residues in the CDR3. In DNA, the CDR3 is TGTGCCTGGACCCGTTTTGCAACTAATGAAAAACTGTTTTTT. Encoded protein: CAWTRFATNEKLFF.

The V call is TRBV5-8, the J call TRBJ1-4, with 7 positions matching TRBD1. The CDR3 sequence is 15 residues long. Per germline, CDR1 SGHTS and CDR2 YDEGEE. The V and J ends lost 0 bases and 5 bases, in that order; junction bases with no gene match: 4. CDR3 bases: TGTGCCAGCAGCTTGGGGGGACAGCTGAATGAAAAACTGTTTTTT. Protein: CASSLGGQLNEKLFF.

The V gene is TRBV24-1, the J gene TRBJ2-1; 11 bases match TRBD2. Germline V gene sequence: CDR1 KGHDR, CDR2 SFDVKD. Trimming cost V 11 bases and J 0 bases; bases outside gene matches: 2. The CDR3 runs 14 residues. The CDR3 loop reads CAIGLAGSYNEQFF. DNA of the CDR3: TGTGCCATCGGACTAGCGGGCTCCTACAATGAGCAGTTCTTC.

The J gene is TRBJ2-7, the V gene TRBV28; 14 nucleotides agree with TRBD2. Germline-derived CDR1 and CDR2 are MDHEN and SYDVKM. The CDR3 length is 16 residues. The trim removed 4 bases at V and 4 bases at J, leaving 6 bases unmatched. CDR3 bases: TGTGCCAGCAGTTCAGCCAGACTAGCGGGAGGGTACGAGCAGTACTTC. This codes for CASSSARLAGGYEQYF.

This clone has a single count. The chain joins TRBV9 to TRBJ2-3; D gene unclear. This CDR3 contains 14 residues. The V gene lost 4 bases and the J gene lost 0 bases, with 9 bases spanning the gap. Germline CDR1 and CDR2: SGDLS and YYNGEE. The CDR3, as DNA: TGTGCCAGCAGCTCGAGCTCTAGCACAGATACGCAGTATTTT. Residues: CASSSSSSTDTQYF.

The chain is built from TRBV2 and TRBJ2-7, with D unclear. V shed 3 bases and J shed 3 bases, with 6 bases lying between them. Germline V gene lookup returns CDR1 SNHLY and CDR2 FYNNEI. This CDR3 region has 12 residues. The CDR3 sequence: CASSENGYEQYF. CDR3 bases: TGTGCCAGCAGTGAGAACGGCTACGAGCAGTACTTC.

The chain joins TRBV5-1 to TRBJ2-3; 7 bases map to TRBD2. The J segment lost 0 bases and the V segment lost 8 bases, leaving 9 bases of the junction unmatched. The germline gives CDR1 SGHRS, CDR2 YFSETQ. CDR3 length: 15 residues. The CDR3 spells CASFTGGLSTDTQYF. The CDR3 region has the DNA TGCGCCAGTTTTACGGGAGGACTGAGCACAGATACGCAGTATTTT.

Here the CDR3 reads CAWSSLAGTYSYEQYF. CDR3 coding DNA: TGTGCCTGGAGTTCATTAGCGGGCACCTACTCCTACGAGCAGTACTTC. The chain recombines TRBV30 with TRBJ2-7, with 7 bases fitting TRBD2. V trimming: 2 bases; J trimming: 0 bases; junction bases outside the gene matches: 10. The germline CDR1 and CDR2 sequences are GTSNPN and SVGIG (reference sequence). CDR3 length equals 16 residues. Full variable domain (outside the CDR3, taken from reference TRBV30 and TRBJ2-7): SQTIHQWPATLVQPVGSPLSLECTVEGTSNPNLYWYRQAAGRGLQLLFYSVGIGQISSEVPQNLSASRPQDRQFILSSKKLLLSDSGFYLCAWSSLAGTYSYEQYFGPGTRLTVT.

The chain employs TRBV12-3 or TRBV12-4 and TRBJ2-1, with D unclear. The CDR3 has 13 amino acids. V was trimmed by 1 base and J by 9 bases, leaving 10 bases between them. CDR3 nucleotides: TGTGCCAGCAGTTTAGTAATTTCGGGTGAGCAGTTCTTC. It translates to CASSLVISGEQFF.

J is TRBJ2-7 and V is TRBV6-5, with TRBD1 matching 7 bases. The germline V gene has CDR1 MNHEY and CDR2 SVGAGI. This CDR3 comprises 15 residues. J gave up 3 bases and V 5 bases, and 10 bases lay outside the gene matches. The chain's CDR3 is CASSRFYGQDYEQYF. The CDR3 DNA sequence: TGTGCCAGCAGTAGGTTCTATGGACAGGACTACGAGCAGTACTTC.

The chain carries TRBV3-1 (or the pseudogene TRBV3-2) and TRBJ1-2, with 7 nucleotides matching TRBD1. This CDR3 is 14 amino acids long. Germline CDR1 and CDR2: LGHDT and YNNKEL (reference sequence). V gave up 4 bases and J gave up 4 bases; unmatched junction bases: 6. The DNA of the CDR3 is TGTGCCAGCAGCCGAAAGGGGGCGAGCTATGGCTACACCTTC. This sequence encodes CASSRKGASYGYTF.

The count of this clone is one. The V gene is TRBV6-1, the J gene TRBJ2-1; TRBD2 matches at 7 bases. V dropped 1 base and J dropped 8; count of bases not matched to a gene: 5. The V gene's germline CDR1 is MNHNS and CDR2 SASEGT. This CDR3 comprises 14 residues. The CDR3 sequence is CASSEVGGGYEQFF. The CDR3 DNA reads TGTGCCAGCAGTGAAGTTGGGGGGGGATATGAGCAGTTCTTC.

The V call is TRBV4-1, the J call TRBJ1-5; TRBD1 agrees at 7 bases. This CDR3 region has 15 residues. J was trimmed by 1 base and V by 2 bases; bases with no gene match: 2. CDR1 MGHRA and CDR2 YSYEKL come from the germline V gene. CDR3 DNA sequence: TGCGCCAGCAGCCAACAACAGGGGAGCAATCAGCCCCAGCATTTT. Amino acids: CASSQQQGSNQPQHF.

This sequence joins TRBV27 and TRBJ2-5; D ambiguous. Trimming stripped 2 bases from V and 3 bases from J, with 7 bases between. Germline-derived CDR1 and CDR2 are MNHEY and SMNVEV (reference sequence). The CDR3 is 13 amino acids. The CDR3 reads CASSLEQKETQYF. The CDR3 coding sequence is TGTGCCAGCAGTTTAGAACAGAAAGAGACCCAGTACTTC.

The chain uses TRBV6-5 and TRBJ1-4; TRBD1 is a possible D gene (5 bases). The germline gives CDR1 MNHEY, CDR2 SVGAGI. V was pared by 6 bases and J by 8 bases, with 16 bases between. CDR3 size: 14 residues. The chain's CDR3 is CASRTRGVEEKLFF. The DNA for the CDR3 is TGTGCCAGCAGGACTCGGGGGGTTGAGGAAAAACTGTTTTTT.

The chain is built from TRBV7-2 and TRBJ1-1; no clear D. The CDR3 has 15 residues. The germline V gene has CDR1 SGHTA and CDR2 FQGNSA. V was trimmed by 2 bases and J by 0 bases, leaving 10 bases between them. The CDR3 spells CASSLYSQLNTEAFF. As DNA, the CDR3 is TGTGCCAGCAGCTTATATTCACAGCTGAACACTGAAGCTTTCTTT.

The chain recombines TRBV18 with TRBJ2-5, with D uncertain. CDR1 and CDR2 (germline): KGHSH, LQKENI. The length of the CDR3 is 14 residues. Between the trimmed V and J ends, which lost 2 bases and 0 bases, there was a span of 7 bases. The CDR3 is CASSPGLNQETQYF. CDR3 DNA sequence: TGTGCCAGCTCACCAGGGCTAAACCAAGAGACCCAGTACTTC.

The rearrangement joins TRBV5-1 to TRBJ2-3, with 15 bases fitting TRBD2. The germline CDR1 and CDR2 sequences are SGHRS and YFSETQ. J was trimmed by 6 bases and V by 4 bases; bases with no gene match: 6. The CDR3 is 16 residues long. CDR3 amino acids: CASSLRGLAGGDTQYF. CDR3 nucleotide sequence: TGCGCCAGCAGCCTCAGGGGACTAGCGGGGGGTGATACGCAGTATTTT.